Described below is a single T cell receptor beta chain sequence and its context. The target antigen is unknown. This entry comes from a study of shared clonotypes between healthy human individuals. Study-level information: Each donor contributed plates that comprised three CD4 naive, three CD4 memory, two CD8 naive and one CD8 memory. Study-level results: Larger estimated richness was generally recorded for naive subsets relative to memory subsets.

Naive CD8 cells lacked CD45RO, underwent positive selection for CCR7 and left out terminally differentiated effector memory CD45RA+ cells. CDR1 and CDR2 from the germline V gene are SGHTA and FQGNSA. The CDR3 runs to 14 residues. The ends were cut back, 1 base at V and 4 bases at J, with 11 bases in the middle. Deep level was the assay's run setting. Replicate sorted-subset PCRs were loaded with approximately 190 ng DNA, 30,000 or so T cell genomes. The repertoire was sequenced with immunoSEQ multiplex PCR; TCRdb's copy has only in-frame clones and lacks some. The sample yields some 2.1 million clones, over 85% seen once.

The V call is TRBV7-2, the J call TRBJ2-7; TRBD1 is a possible D gene (6 bases). This clonotype was obtained from a young man in good health. The sample taken for sequencing was naive CD8+ T cells sorted from blood. This chain's CDR3 is CASSLDRDTYEQYF. The CDR3 bases are TGTGCCAGCAGCTTAGACAGGGATACATACGAGCAGTACTTC.